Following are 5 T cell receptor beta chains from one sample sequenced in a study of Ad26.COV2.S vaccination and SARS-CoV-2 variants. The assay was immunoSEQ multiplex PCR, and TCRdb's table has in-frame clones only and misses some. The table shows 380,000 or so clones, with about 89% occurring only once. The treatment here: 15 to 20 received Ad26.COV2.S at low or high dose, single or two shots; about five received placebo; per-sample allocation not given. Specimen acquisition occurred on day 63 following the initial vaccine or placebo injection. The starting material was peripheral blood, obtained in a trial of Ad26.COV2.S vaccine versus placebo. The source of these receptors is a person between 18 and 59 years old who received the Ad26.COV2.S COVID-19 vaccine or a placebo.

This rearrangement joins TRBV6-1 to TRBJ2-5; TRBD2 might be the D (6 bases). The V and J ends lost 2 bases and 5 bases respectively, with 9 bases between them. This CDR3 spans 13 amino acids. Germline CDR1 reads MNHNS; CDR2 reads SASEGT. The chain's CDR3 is CASSERGGETQYF. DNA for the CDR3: TGTGCCAGCAGTGAACGGGGAGGTGAGACCCAGTACTTC.

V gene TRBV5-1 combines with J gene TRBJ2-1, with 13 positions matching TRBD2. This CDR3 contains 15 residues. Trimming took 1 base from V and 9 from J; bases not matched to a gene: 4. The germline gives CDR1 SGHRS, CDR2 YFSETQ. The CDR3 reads CASSLTSGGASEQFF. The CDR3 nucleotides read TGCGCCAGCAGCTTGACTAGCGGGGGGGCAAGTGAGCAGTTCTTC. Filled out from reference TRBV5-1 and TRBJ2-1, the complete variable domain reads KAGVTQTPRYLIKTRGQQVTLSCSPISGHRSVSWYQQTPGQGLQFLFEYFSETQRNKGNFPGRFSGRQFSNSRSEMNVSTLELGDSALYLCASSLTSGGASEQFFGPGTRLTVL.

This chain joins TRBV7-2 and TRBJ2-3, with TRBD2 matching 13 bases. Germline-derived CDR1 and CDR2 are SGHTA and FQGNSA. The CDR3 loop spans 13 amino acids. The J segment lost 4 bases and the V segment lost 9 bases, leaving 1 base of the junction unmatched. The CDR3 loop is CASGLAGADTQYF. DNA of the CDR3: TGTGCCAGTGGACTAGCGGGAGCAGATACGCAGTATTTT.

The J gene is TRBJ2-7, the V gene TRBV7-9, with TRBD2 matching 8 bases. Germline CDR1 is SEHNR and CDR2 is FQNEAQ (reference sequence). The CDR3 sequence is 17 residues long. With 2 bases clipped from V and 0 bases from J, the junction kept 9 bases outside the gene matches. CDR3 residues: CASSLIPLLADSYEQYF. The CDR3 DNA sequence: TGTGCCAGCAGCTTAATCCCCTTACTAGCGGACTCCTACGAGCAGTACTTC.

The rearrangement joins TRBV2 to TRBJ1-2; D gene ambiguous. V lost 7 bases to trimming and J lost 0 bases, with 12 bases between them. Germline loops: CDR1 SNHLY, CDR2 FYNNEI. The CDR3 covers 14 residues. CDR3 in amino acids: CASTLGIANYGYTF. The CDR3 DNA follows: TGTGCCAGCACCCTGGGGATCGCTAACTATGGCTACACCTTC. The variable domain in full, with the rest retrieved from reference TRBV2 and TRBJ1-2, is EPEVTQTPSHQVTQMGQEVILRCVPISNHLYFYWYRQILGQKVEFLVSFYNNEISEKSEIFDDQFSVERPDGSNFTLKIRSTKLEDSAMYFCASTLGIANYGYTFGSGTRLTVV.